A single sample is the source of the 17 T cell receptor beta chains below, sequenced in a study of blood T cell repertoires in COVID-19. Assay used: immunoSEQ multiplex PCR; TCRdb lists only in-frame clones, some missing. Counted here are about 190,000 clones, around 89% occurring once; the ten biggest clones make up roughly 4.7%. The specimen was peripheral blood. These receptors all come from a human donor in a cohort sampled during active COVID-19.

The chain couples TRBV5-4 to TRBJ2-2, with TRBD2 matching over 7 bases. This CDR3 spans 14 amino acids. V shed 4 bases and J 5 bases; nucleotides not matched to a gene: 5. Germline V gives CDR1 SGHNT, CDR2 YYREEE (reference sequence). CDR3 in DNA: TGTGCCAGCAGCCCCACTAGCGATACCGGGGAGCTGTTTTTT. Translated, it gives CASSPTSDTGELFF.

CDR3 residues: CASSGGSLKNEQYF. The CDR3 bases are TGTGCCAGTAGTGGCGGGTCCTTGAAAAACGAGCAGTACTTC. The J gene is TRBJ2-7, the V gene TRBV19, with D maybe TRBD2 (5 bases). This CDR3 has 14 residues. V was trimmed by 5 bases and J by 5 bases, leaving 16 bases between them. Germline V CDR1 and CDR2: LNHDA, SQIVND (reference sequence).

The V call is TRBV19, the J call TRBJ1-2; 8 bases fit TRBD1. The CDR3 is made up of 19 amino acids. J gave up 7 bases and V 3 bases, and 22 bases lay outside the gene matches. The germline gives CDR1 LNHDA, CDR2 SQIVND (reference sequence). CDR3: CASSIDQGAAWRFVSGYTF. DNA of the CDR3: TGTGCCAGTAGTATTGACCAGGGGGCGGCGTGGCGGTTTGTTTCTGGCTACACCTTC.

The chain is built from TRBV19 and TRBJ1-6; 7 bases are a match to TRBD1. Germline lookup yields CDR1 LNHDA and CDR2 SQIVND (reference sequence). The J segment lost 3 bases and the V segment lost 1 base, leaving 6 bases of the junction unmatched. The CDR3 covers 17 residues. The CDR3 sequence is CASSIAPRQGYNSPLHF. CDR3 bases: TGTGCCAGTAGTATAGCCCCCCGACAGGGCTATAATTCACCCCTCCACTTT.

The genes are TRBV6-5 and TRBJ1-2; a weak D match, TRBD1 (5 bases). The V gene's germline CDR1 is MNHEY and CDR2 SVGAGI. V shed 6 bases and J shed 2 bases, with 16 bases lying between them. This CDR3 is 15 amino acids long. In DNA form, the CDR3 reads TGTGCCAGCAGATCCACCCCCGGGGGAAACTATGGCTACACCTTC. Translation: CASRSTPGGNYGYTF.

The V gene is TRBV9, the J gene TRBJ2-5; 9 positions match TRBD1. Germline CDR1 SGDLS, CDR2 YYNGEE. The CDR3 spans 13 residues. V was clipped by 4 bases and J by 5 bases; unmatched bases: 3. The CDR3 sequence is CASSPDRGETQYF. DNA of the CDR3: TGTGCCAGCAGCCCAGACAGGGGGGAGACCCAGTACTTC.

This clone was found a few times. The rearrangement links TRBV5-1 to TRBJ2-3; D possibly corresponds to TRBD2 (5 bases). V shed 4 bases and J shed 2 bases, with 11 bases lying between them. The germline CDR1 and CDR2 sequences are SGHRS and YFSETQ. The CDR3 has 14 amino acids. CDR3 in DNA: TGCGCCAGCAGCGACACGGGAAACACAGATACGCAGTATTTT. This codes for CASSDTGNTDTQYF.

The chain recombines TRBV28 with TRBJ1-1; no definite D call. The germline CDR1 and CDR2 sequences are MDHEN and SYDVKM. Trimming left V 1 base short and J 11 bases short, with 17 bases between. This CDR3 has 14 amino acids. The CDR3: CASSLSPGTLQAFF. The DNA for the CDR3 is TGTGCCAGCAGTTTATCGCCAGGTACGCTGCAGGCTTTCTTT.

This clone was seen only a few times. J is TRBJ2-2 and V is TRBV2; D is ambiguous. This CDR3 comprises 11 residues. V was pared by 7 bases and J by 3 bases, with 3 bases between. Germline CDR1 is SNHLY and CDR2 is FYNNEI. As DNA, the CDR3 is TGTGCCAGCACCGACACCGGGGAGCTGTTTTTT. It yields the protein CASTDTGELFF. Full variable domain (rest looked up from reference TRBV2 and TRBJ2-2): EPEVTQTPSHQVTQMGQEVILRCVPISNHLYFYWYRQILGQKVEFLVSFYNNEISEKSEIFDDQFSVERPDGSNFTLKIRSTKLEDSAMYFCASTDTGELFFGEGSRLTVL.

The rearrangement uses TRBV4-1 and TRBJ2-1; TRBD2 matches 9 bases. The CDR3 spans 16 residues. The germline CDR1 and CDR2 sequences are MGHRA and YSYEKL. The V and J ends lost 1 base and 5 bases, in that order; junction bases with no gene match: 6. The CDR3 here is CASSQVRAGGDNEQFF. CDR3 nucleotides: TGCGCCAGCAGCCAAGTAAGAGCGGGGGGAGACAATGAGCAGTTCTTC.

The chain carries TRBV18 and TRBJ2-1; D gene uncertain. Trimming stripped 3 bases from V and 5 bases from J, with 5 bases between. Germline loops: CDR1 KGHSH, CDR2 LQKENI. This CDR3 has 12 residues. The CDR3 region has the DNA TGTGCCAGCTCACCCCAAAACAATGAGCAGTTCTTC. Translation: CASSPQNNEQFF.

The chain carries TRBV20-1 and TRBJ1-4; no clear D gene. The V and J ends lost 2 bases and 7 bases respectively, with 5 bases between them. Germline V gene data show CDR1 as DFQATT and CDR2 as SNEGSKA (reference sequence). This CDR3 is built from 11 residues. CDR3 region: CSARHSEKLFF. The CDR3 DNA is TGCAGTGCTAGACACAGTGAAAAACTGTTTTTT.

V is TRBV6-5 and J is TRBJ1-1; D is ambiguous. V lost 0 bases, J lost 0 bases, and 8 bases lay in between. This CDR3 is built from 15 residues. The V gene's germline CDR1 is MNHEY and CDR2 SVGAGI. The CDR3 sequence: CASSYSEGVNTEAFF. Written as DNA, the CDR3 is TGTGCCAGCAGTTACTCCGAGGGTGTGAACACTGAAGCTTTCTTT.

The V and J genes are TRBV7-9 and TRBJ1-1; a possible D gene is TRBD1 (6 bases). CDR3 length: 14 residues. Germline V gene sequence: CDR1 SEHNR, CDR2 FQNEAQ (reference sequence). Trimming cost V 2 bases and J 2 bases, with 9 bases left between them. CDR3 sequence (DNA): TGTGCCAGCAGCTTACCAGGGGATAACACTGAAGCTTTCTTT. This translates into CASSLPGDNTEAFF.

The V call is TRBV27, the J call TRBJ2-2; D possibly corresponds to TRBD1 (6 bases). The V gene lost 5 bases and the J gene lost 5 bases, with 9 bases spanning the gap. This CDR3 is 13 amino acids long. The germline gives CDR1 MNHEY, CDR2 SMNVEV (reference sequence). The CDR3 coding sequence is TGTGCCAGCAGTCCACAGGGTACCGGGGAGCTGTTTTTT. Translated, it gives CASSPQGTGELFF.

This clone appeared a few times. The rearrangement joins TRBV4-2 to TRBJ2-1; D call uncertain. V was shortened by 1 base and J by 4 bases, with 5 bases between the two germline ends. Germline CDR1 and CDR2: LGHNA and YNFKEQ. CDR3 size: 13 residues. The CDR3, as DNA: TGTGCCAGCAGCCAAGTTCGGTACAATGAGCAGTTCTTC. Encoded protein: CASSQVRYNEQFF.

This sequence joins TRBV3-1 (or the pseudogene TRBV3-2) and TRBJ2-5, with 9 nucleotides matching TRBD1. CDR1 LGHDT and CDR2 YNNKEL come from the germline V gene (reference sequence). V lost 0 bases, J lost 4 bases, and 9 bases stayed unmatched. CDR3 length: 17 amino acids. The CDR3 nucleotides are TGTGCCAGCAGCCAAGATACGGGACAGGGAGGGCGAGAGACCCAGTACTTC. Translated, it gives CASSQDTGQGGRETQYF.